Included here is one T cell receptor beta chain sequence, with context. Data came from immunoSEQ multiplex PCR; TCRdb stores just in-frame clones and leaves some out. This sample has fewer than 120,000 clones; roughly 90% occur once, and the top ten carry roughly 4%. The entry originates in a study of control samples from healthy donors and cancer patients. CDR1 and CDR2 from the germline V gene are MNHNY and SVGAGI (reference sequence). The ends lost 7 bases at V and 7 bases at J; junction bases unmatched: 5. The CDR3 has 13 amino acids. The TCR originated in an older woman with lung cancer. V is TRBV6-6 and J is TRBJ1-5; 9 nucleotides agree with TRBD1. Sample: PBMCs. The CDR3 DNA sequence: TGTGCCAGCATAGACAGGGGGAACCAGCCCCAGCATTTT. This translates into CASIDRGNQPQHF.